This T cell receptor beta chain is drawn from a study of cytomegalovirus exposure and HLA in healthy donors. PCR used 60 Vbeta primers and 13 Jbeta primers. Measured with immunoSEQ multiplex PCR; TCRdb has only the in-frame clones, and not every one. The table records 150,000 to 200,000 clones, less than 80% of them present only once. This CDR3 contains 14 residues. Germline V CDR1 and CDR2: SNHLY, FYNNEI. With 4 bases removed from V and 7 bases from J, the gap between germline ends came to 16 bases. Study observations and caveats: Rarity characterized most TCR sequences, yet some public TCRs appeared in many donors. Earlier findings revealed that most TCR beta V segments proved productive either about 90% or about 30% of the time. When a later analysis compared HLA-associated TCR beta chains with equally common others, the HLA-associated chains turned out to be more clonally expanded and to have lower generation probabilities.

As to this clone: Its antigen is as yet unknown.

The specimen sequenced was PBMCs. V usage is TRBV2 and J usage is TRBJ1-2, with unresolved D. The source of this sequence is a man between 40 and 49 years old in good health and CMV-seronegative. The CDR3 nucleotides are TGTGCCAGCAGTGGGCGTCCGTCGGGGTCTGGCTACACCTTC. Protein product: CASSGRPSGSGYTF.